The sequence of this T cell receptor (beta chain) was determined in a study of blood T cell repertoires in COVID-19. Study summary: The United States, Italy and Spain supplied acute and convalescent COVID-19 samples.

Authors' processing steps: Researchers report that nucleated cell counts were estimated from reference gene primer amplification. Only in-frame clones appear in the TCRdb table, and some are missing; sequencing was by immunoSEQ multiplex PCR. V, J and clone size are taken as reported in that table, and D and trimming were inferred from the DNA itself. The sample holds over 300,000 clones, around 80% seen once. This clone was detected a few times. The clonotype originates from a woman in her fifties or sixties with acute or convalescent COVID-19. Material: peripheral blood.

The CDR3 spells CASSSRTANSPLHF. For the CDR3, the DNA is TGTGCCAGCAGCTCCCGGACAGCTAATTCACCCCTCCACTTT. This chain links TRBV7-2 with TRBJ1-6, with D maybe TRBD1 (6 bases). Germline CDR1 is SGHTA and CDR2 is FQGNSA. This CDR3 region has 14 residues. V lost 4 bases to trimming and J lost 6 bases, with 10 bases between them.